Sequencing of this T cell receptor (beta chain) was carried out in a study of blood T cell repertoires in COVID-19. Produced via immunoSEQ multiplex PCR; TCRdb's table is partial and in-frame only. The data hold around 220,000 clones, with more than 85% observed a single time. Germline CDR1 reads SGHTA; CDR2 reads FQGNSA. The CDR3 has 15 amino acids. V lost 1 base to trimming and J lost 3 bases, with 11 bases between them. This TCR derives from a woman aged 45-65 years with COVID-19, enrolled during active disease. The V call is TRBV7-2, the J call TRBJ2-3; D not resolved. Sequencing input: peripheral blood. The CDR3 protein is CASSLDGLVTDTQYF. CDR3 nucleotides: TGTGCCAGCAGCTTAGACGGCCTAGTTACAGATACGCAGTATTTT. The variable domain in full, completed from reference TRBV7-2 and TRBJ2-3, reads GAGVSQSPSNKVTEKGKDVELRCDPISGHTALYWYRQSLGQGLEFLIYFQGNSAPDKSGLPSDRFSAERTGGSVSTLTIQRTQQEDSAVYLCASSLDGLVTDTQYFGPGTRLTVL.